This T cell receptor beta chain was retrieved from a study of cytomegalovirus exposure and HLA in healthy donors. The table lists this clone with a few counts. The PCR made use of 60 Vbeta and 13 Jbeta primers. Clones were read by immunoSEQ multiplex PCR, and TCRdb kept only the in-frame ones, dropping some. Among approximately 100,000 clones, around a tenth were seen once, and the ten largest hold 5.1%. The ends were cut back, 1 base at V and 5 bases at J, with 9 bases in the middle. Germline-derived CDR1 and CDR2 are SGHVS and FNYEAQ. The CDR3 spans 14 residues. The chain links TRBV7-6 to TRBJ2-1; maybe TRBD2 (5 bases). This receptor was obtained from a man between 45 and 60 years old in good health and CMV-seropositive. Specimen: PBMCs. The CDR3 sequence is CASSLVARDNEQFF. The CDR3, as DNA: TGTGCCAGCAGCTTAGTAGCGCGGGACAATGAGCAGTTCTTC.